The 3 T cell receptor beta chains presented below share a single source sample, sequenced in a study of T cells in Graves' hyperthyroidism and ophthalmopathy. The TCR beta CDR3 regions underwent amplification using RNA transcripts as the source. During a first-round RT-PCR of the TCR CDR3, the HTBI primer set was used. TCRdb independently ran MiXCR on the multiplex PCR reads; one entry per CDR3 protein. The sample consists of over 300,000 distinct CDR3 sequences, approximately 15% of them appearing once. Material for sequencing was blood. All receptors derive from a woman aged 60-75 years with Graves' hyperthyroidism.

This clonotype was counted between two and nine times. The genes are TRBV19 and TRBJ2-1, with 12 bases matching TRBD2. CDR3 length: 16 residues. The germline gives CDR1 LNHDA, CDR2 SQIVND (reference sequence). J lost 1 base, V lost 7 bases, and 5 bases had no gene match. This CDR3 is CASTPLAGGSYNEQFF. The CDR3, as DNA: TGTGCCAGTACTCCACTAGCGGGAGGTTCCTACAATGAGCAGTTCTTC.

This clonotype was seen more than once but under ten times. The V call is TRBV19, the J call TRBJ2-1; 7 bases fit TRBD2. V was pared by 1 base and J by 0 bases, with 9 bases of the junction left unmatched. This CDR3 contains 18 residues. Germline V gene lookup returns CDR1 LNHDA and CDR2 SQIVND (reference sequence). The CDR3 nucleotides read TGTGCCAGTAGTATAGGCCCCCTGGGGGGGAGCTCCTACAATGAGCAGTTCTTC. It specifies CASSIGPLGGSSYNEQFF.

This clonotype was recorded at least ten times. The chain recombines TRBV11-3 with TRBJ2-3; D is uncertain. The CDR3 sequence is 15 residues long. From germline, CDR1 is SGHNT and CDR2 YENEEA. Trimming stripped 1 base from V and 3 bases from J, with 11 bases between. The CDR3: CASSLGAAFTDTQYF. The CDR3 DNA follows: TGTGCCAGCAGCTTAGGAGCAGCGTTTACAGATACGCAGTATTTT.